Listed below are T cell receptor beta chains from one sample, sequenced in a study of OX40 agonist ivuxolimab in advanced cancers. Generated by immunoSEQ multiplex PCR, the TCRdb table keeps only in-frame clones and is missing some. This repertoire shows about 130,000 clones, over 75% found once; its top ten account for approximately 1%. The specimen was CD4+ or CD8+ T cells sorted from blood, collected in a trial of the OX40 agonist ivuxolimab. The receptors here all came from an adult with an advanced solid tumor such as melanoma, head and neck, liver or kidney cancer. Each CDR3 is given with its conserved first and last residue. The D gene is left open where the match is weak. Only part of the rows carry a size: once, few, many, or a class if the clone is expanded.

NA,TRBJ1-1,NA,TRBV5-1,TGCGCCAGCAGCTTGGATCATCGGGGTAGCACTGAAGCTTTCTTT,CASSLDHRGSTEAFF
NA,TRBJ1-1,NA,TRBV28,TGTGCCAGCAGTGGGCCAGGGAGGGGGAACACTGAAGCTTTCTTT,CASSGPGRGNTEAFF
NA,TRBJ2-1,NA,TRBV28,TGTGCCAGCGAACAGGGAGGGAGAGCTTTCAATGAGCAGTTCTTC,CASEQGGRAFNEQFF
NA,TRBJ2-5,NA,TRBV4-1,TGCGCCAGCAGCCAAGACGGGTACCAAGAGACCCAGTACTTC,CASSQDGYQETQYF
NA,TRBJ2-7,NA,TRBV7-2,TGTGCCAGCAGCTTAGGTGGCAGAGCCTACGAGCAGTACTTC,CASSLGGRAYEQYF
once,TRBJ1-2,TRBD1,TRBV4-2,TGTGCCAGCAGCGGACAGGAGCGACATGGCTACACCTTC,CASSGQERHGYTF
NA,TRBJ1-1,NA,TRBV10-3,TGTGCCATCAGTGATGGGGGGGGATGGACTGAAGCTTTCTTT,CAISDGGGWTEAFF
NA,TRBJ2-3,TRBD1,TRBV5-4,TGTGCCAGCAGCGGAGAGGGACAGGGGGCTTATGATACGCAGTATTTT,CASSGEGQGAYDTQYF
NA,TRBJ2-7,NA,TRBV11-3,TGTGCCAGCAGCTTAGAAGCAGGGACCTACGAGCAGTACTTC,CASSLEAGTYEQYF
NA,TRBJ2-2,NA,TRBV10-3,TGTGCCATCAGTCCAACCACCGGGGAGCTGTTTTTT,CAISPTTGELFF
NA,TRBJ2-6,TRBD1,TRBV9,TGTGCCAGCAGCCCCCGGGACAGGGCCTCTGGGGCCAACGTCCTGACTTTC,CASSPRDRASGANVLTF
once,TRBJ1-1,NA,TRBV6-5,TGTGCCAGCCGGCGAGGGTCTACCCTCCACACTGAAGCTTTCTTT,CASRRGSTLHTEAFF
NA,TRBJ2-7,TRBD1,TRBV18,TGTGCCAGCTCACCACTTCGGGACAGGCCTCCGGTTTACTCCTACGAGCAGTACTTC,CASSPLRDRPPVYSYEQYF
NA,TRBJ1-1,NA,TRBV2,TGTGCCAGCACTAGGACAGACAAGAACACTGAAGCTTTCTTT,CASTRTDKNTEAFF
once,TRBJ1-4,TRBD1,TRBV28,TGTGCCAGCAGTTCACCAGGGGGAGGTGAAAAACTGTTTTTT,CASSSPGGGEKLFF
NA,TRBJ2-2,NA,TRBV4-3,TGCGCCAGCAGCCAAGCAAGGCTAGATAACACCGGGGAGCTGTTTTTT,CASSQARLDNTGELFF
NA,TRBJ1-2,NA,TRBV25-1,TGTGCCAGCAGGAGTGATAGGGGGGACTATGGCTACACCTTC,CASRSDRGDYGYTF
NA,TRBJ1-1,NA,TRBV5-4,TGTGCCAGCAGCTTGGGTGGCCGAGGCACTGAAGCTTTCTTT,CASSLGGRGTEAFF